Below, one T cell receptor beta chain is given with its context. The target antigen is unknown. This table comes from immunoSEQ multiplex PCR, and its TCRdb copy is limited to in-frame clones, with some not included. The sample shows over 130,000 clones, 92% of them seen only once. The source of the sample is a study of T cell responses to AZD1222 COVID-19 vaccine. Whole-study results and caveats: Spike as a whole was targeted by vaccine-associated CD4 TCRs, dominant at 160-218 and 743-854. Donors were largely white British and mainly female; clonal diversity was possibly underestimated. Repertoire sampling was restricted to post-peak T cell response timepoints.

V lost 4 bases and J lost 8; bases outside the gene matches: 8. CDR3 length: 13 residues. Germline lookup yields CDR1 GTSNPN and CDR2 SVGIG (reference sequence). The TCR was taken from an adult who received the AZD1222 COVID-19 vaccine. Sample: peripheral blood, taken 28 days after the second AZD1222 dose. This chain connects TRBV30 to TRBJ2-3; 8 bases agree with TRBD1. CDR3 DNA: TGTGCCTGGAAGCCAGGGGGCTCGGGTACGCAGTATTTT. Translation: CAWKPGGSGTQYF.